This is a list of T cell receptor beta chains from one sample in a study of blood T cells in healthy people across ages. MiXCR, run by TCRdb on the 5' RACE reads, gives a single entry per CDR3 protein. The sample shows 890,000 or so distinct CDR3 sequences, around 62% of them seen only once. The sequenced sample was blood. These receptors all come from a man aged 25-40 years in good health. CDR3s include the opening cysteine and the closing phenylalanine or tryptophan. Size is omitted from some rows. Given values are once, few, many or a class for expanded clones.

>TRBV9|TRBJ2-1|few
CASSATGTGLSYNEQFF
>TRBV7-8|TRBJ1-2|once
CASSLTGPTNYGYTF
>TRBV20-1|TRBJ1-4|.
CSVPATKEKLFF
>TRBV25-1|TRBJ2-7|.
CASSEYVRGEQYF
>TRBV7-2|TRBJ2-3|few
CASSWSSGGSDTQYF
>TRBV28|TRBJ2-7|few
CASSSNDRGGYEQYF
>TRBV10-3|TRBJ1-2|once
CAILEMTNYGYTF
>TRBV7-2|TRBJ2-7|.
CASSSGISSYEQYF
>TRBV6-6|.|.
CASRPLQDQETQYF
>TRBV4-2|TRBJ2-1|.
CASSQEKRGVNEQFF
>TRBV29-1|TRBJ2-6|.
CSVYDAAGANVLTF
>TRBV20-1|TRBJ1-6|.
CSARDLNRGNSPLHF
>TRBV4-3|TRBJ1-5|.
CASSQGYGGKLNQPQHF
>TRBV4-2|TRBJ2-3|.
CASSQASGGDTDTQYF
>TRBV6-2/TRBV6-3|TRBJ2-1|.
CASSFRTGTGVYNEQFF
>TRBV9|TRBJ2-7|.
CASSPLPGQFSYEQYF
>TRBV9|TRBJ2-3|few
CASSVTGLAATDTQYF
>TRBV7-2|TRBJ2-7|.
CASSFQAPRAYEQYF
>TRBV5-1|TRBJ2-1|.
CASSPAERVDNEQFF
>TRBV6-1|TRBJ2-7|.
CASSEAGTMGSYEQYF
>TRBV7-2|TRBJ2-1|once
CASSGWDSLYNEQFF
>TRBV7-2|TRBJ2-3|few
CASSLVATGGADTQYF
>TRBV3-1|.|.
CASSLHRRLAENEQYF
>TRBV4-2|TRBJ2-7|.
CASSQDNREVEQYF
>TRBV7-2|TRBJ2-3|.
CASSLLSADTQYF
>TRBV12-3/TRBV12-4|TRBJ2-4|.
CASSLGRGLHQYF
>TRBV6-5|TRBJ2-1|.
CASSYYFLAGNNEQFF
>TRBV9|TRBJ1-2|few
CASSPSGTSHGYTF
>TRBV27|TRBJ2-1|.
CASTSGVSSYNEQFF
>TRBV29-1|TRBJ1-2|.
CSVEDPPGYTF
>TRBV7-2|TRBJ2-7|.
CASTRGEFYEQYF
>TRBV20-1|TRBJ2-1|.
CSFLGGGTYNEQFF
>TRBV7-2|TRBJ2-1|.
CAAPLGNEQFF
>TRBV7-2|TRBJ2-7|few
CASSREGTHEQYF
>TRBV7-2|TRBJ2-7|.
CASSLGPTSYEQYF
>TRBV4-3|.|.
CASSQQTSGGTQYF
>TRBV20-1|TRBJ1-2|once
CSATRQGRGYTF
>TRBV4-2|TRBJ1-2|.
CASSQESARAYGYTF
>TRBV6-1|TRBJ1-4|few
CASSEGKGYGKLFF
>TRBV27|TRBJ2-7|.
CASSPGFNEQYF
>TRBV15|TRBJ2-7|.
CATSRDREYERYF
>TRBV9|TRBJ2-1|.
CASSAVGQGAWGEQFF
>TRBV11-2|.|.
CASSLVLTYEQYF
>TRBV7-2|TRBJ2-3|few
CASSLVSGYSTDTQYF
>TRBV6-6|.|.
CASSYSSGAIYEQYF
>TRBV25-1|TRBJ2-6|few
CASSDDSGANVLTF